This T cell receptor beta chain was retrieved from a study of shared clonotypes between healthy human individuals. Study-wide results and caveats: Owing to a small donor count, the genetic and exposure-history diversity represented was limited. Compared with memory subsets, naive subsets generally had larger estimated richness.

In germline, CDR1 is MGHDK, CDR2 SYGVNS. V gave up 7 bases and J gave up 5 bases, with 14 bases separating them. The CDR3 contains 13 residues. Data came from immunoSEQ multiplex PCR; TCRdb stores just in-frame clones and leaves some out. The sample lists about 960,000 clones, approximately 80% seen once, with about 1.5% in the top ten. On this clone itself: Its target is not known.

This TCR was sampled from a man aged 18 to 29 in good health. Source material: memory CD4+ T cells sorted from blood. As to subset: CD45RA-negative fraction. The rearrangement links TRBV25-1 to TRBJ2-5, with no clear D. CDR3 sequence: CASTLVDGETQYF. The CDR3 region has the DNA TGTGCCAGCACTCTCGTCGATGGGGAGACCCAGTACTTC.